This T cell receptor (beta chain) was recovered during a study of blood T cell repertoires in COVID-19. Participant-reported clinical history was the basis for cohort assignment. Participants classified as exposed had met a COVID-19 case within 2 weeks before study entry. Trimming pared 3 bases from V and 5 bases from J, leaving 16 bases between. The CDR3 extends over 16 amino acids. Looked up from germline, CDR1 is LGHDT and CDR2 is YNNKEL (reference sequence). The data were produced by immunoSEQ multiplex PCR, yet TCRdb's version contains in-frame clones alone and is incomplete. The table lists about 250,000 clones, approximately 80% of them singletons, with about 5% in the top ten.

Source material: PBMCs or T cells enriched from blood (not recorded which). This sequence was found in a man in his forties or fifties who had been exposed to COVID-19. This chain links TRBV3-1 (or the pseudogene TRBV3-2) with TRBJ2-2; TRBD2 might be the D (6 bases). The CDR3 DNA is TGTGCCAGCAGCCAGGCGACTAGTGCCCTTACCGGGGAGCTGTTTTTT. Amino acids: CASSQATSALTGELFF.